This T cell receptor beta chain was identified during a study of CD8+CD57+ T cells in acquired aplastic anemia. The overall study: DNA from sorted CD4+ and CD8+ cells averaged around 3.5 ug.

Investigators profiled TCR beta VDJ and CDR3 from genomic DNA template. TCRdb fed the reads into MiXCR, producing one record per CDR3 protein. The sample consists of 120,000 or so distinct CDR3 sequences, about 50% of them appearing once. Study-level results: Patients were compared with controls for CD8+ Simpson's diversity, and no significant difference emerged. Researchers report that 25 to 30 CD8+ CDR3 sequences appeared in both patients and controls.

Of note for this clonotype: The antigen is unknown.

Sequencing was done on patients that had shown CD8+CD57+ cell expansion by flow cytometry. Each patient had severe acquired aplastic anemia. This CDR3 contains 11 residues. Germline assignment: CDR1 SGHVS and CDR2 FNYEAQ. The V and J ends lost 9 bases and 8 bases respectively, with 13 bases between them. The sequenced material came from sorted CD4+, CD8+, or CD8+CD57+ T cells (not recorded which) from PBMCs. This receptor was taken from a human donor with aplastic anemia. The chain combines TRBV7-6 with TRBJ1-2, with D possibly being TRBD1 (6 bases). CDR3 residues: CASLYREGYTF. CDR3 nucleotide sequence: TGTGCCAGTTTGTACAGGGAAGGCTACACCTTC.